These 20 T cell receptor beta chains were all obtained from the same sample, sequenced in a study of post-analysis software for immune sequencing data. Findings of the study overall: In patients, TRBV5-6, TRBV5-1 and TRBV20-1 belonged to five TRBV segments found more frequently than in controls.

cDNA libraries of TCR beta carried unique molecular identifiers. Each CDR3 protein is one row after TCRdb ran MiXCR on the PCR reads. The repertoire holds around 710,000 distinct CDR3 sequences, about 45% seen once, with roughly 4.9% in the top ten. Antigen specificity for these receptors is unknown. The sample was blood. The receptors originated from a girl between 5 and 17 years old with multiple sclerosis.

The table lists this clonotype with a count of one. The J gene is TRBJ2-1, the V gene TRBV12-3 or TRBV12-4, with D unclear. This CDR3 has 12 residues. With 7 bases removed from V and 6 bases from J, the gap between germline ends came to 10 bases. CDR3 bases: TGTGCCAGCATGGATCGGGCCAATGAGCAGTTCTTC. Amino acids: CASMDRANEQFF.

The V gene is TRBV7-2, the J gene TRBJ1-4; 7 positions match TRBD1. From germline, CDR1 is SGHTA and CDR2 FQGNSA. The CDR3 consists of 16 residues. The J segment lost 4 bases and the V segment lost 5 bases, leaving 10 bases of the junction unmatched. The chain's CDR3 is CASSPRPGQINEKLFF. As DNA, the CDR3 is TGTGCCAGCAGCCCCAGACCGGGACAGATTAATGAAAAACTGTTTTTT. The variable domain in full, completed from reference TRBV7-2 and TRBJ1-4, reads GAGVSQSPSNKVTEKGKDVELRCDPISGHTALYWYRQSLGQGLEFLIYFQGNSAPDKSGLPSDRFSAERTGGSVSTLTIQRTQQEDSAVYLCASSPRPGQINEKLFFGSGTQLSVL.

This clonotype was counted between two and nine times. The chain carries TRBV12-3 or TRBV12-4 and TRBJ2-5, with D perhaps TRBD1 or TRBD2 (5 bases each). CDR3 length: 15 amino acids. With 6 bases removed from V and 1 base from J, the gap between germline ends came to 15 bases. The CDR3 region has the DNA TGTGCCAGCAGATTGGAGGTTGGGGCCCAAGAGACCCAGTACTTC. This translates into CASRLEVGAQETQYF.

This chain joins TRBV5-6 and TRBJ2-1, with 14 bases that match TRBD2. Germline CDR1 and CDR2: SGHDT and YYEEEE. V was pared by 6 bases and J by 9 bases, with 11 bases of the junction left unmatched. The CDR3 is 16 residues long. CDR3 nucleotides: TGTGCCAGCAACCCAAGACTAGCGGGAGGGCCTCTTGAGCAGTTCTTC. Translation: CASNPRLAGGPLEQFF.

This chain connects TRBV7-8 to TRBJ2-6; tentative D call: TRBD2 (7 bases). Germline-derived CDR1 and CDR2 are SGHVS and FQNEAQ. The CDR3 totals 17 residues. The V end lost 2 bases, the J end lost 2 bases, and 13 bases lay between the germline ends. The chain's CDR3 is CASSLTRGGTGANVLTF. CDR3 in DNA: TGTGCCAGCAGCTTAACCAGGGGAGGGACTGGGGCCAACGTCCTGACTTTC.

This clonotype was seen a handful of times. The chain carries TRBV9 and TRBJ2-1; the D is unclear. V was clipped by 3 bases and J by 9 bases, with 10 bases between them. The CDR3 runs to 12 residues. Germline CDR1 and CDR2: SGDLS and YYNGEE. The CDR3 loop reads CASSGLAGEQFF. CDR3 DNA sequence: TGTGCCAGCAGCGGGTTAGCCGGTGAGCAGTTCTTC.

The CDR3 coding sequence is TGTGCCAGCACCCAACAGGGGGGGACGGGCGAGCAGTACTTC. Its translation: CASTQQGGTGEQYF. The chain joins TRBV7-9 to TRBJ2-5; tentatively, D is TRBD1 (8 bases). The DNA matches TRBJ2-7 better at its end, which makes the J call doubtful. CDR3 length: 14 amino acids. Germline CDR1 is SEHNR and CDR2 is FQNEAQ (reference sequence).

This clonotype occurred a few times. This chain connects TRBV20-1 to TRBJ2-3; TRBD2 might be the D (6 bases). The germline V and J ends were trimmed by 5 bases and 6 bases, with 15 bases remaining between them. This CDR3 is built from 13 residues. CDR1 is DFQATT, CDR2 SNEGSKA, per germline (reference sequence). The CDR3 region has the DNA TGCAGTGCTGAACCGGGACTCCAGGATACGCAGTATTTT. This sequence encodes CSAEPGLQDTQYF.

A few counts support this clonotype. The chain combines TRBV7-8 with TRBJ2-1; TRBD1 agrees at 12 bases. From germline, CDR1 is SGHVS and CDR2 FQNEAQ. The CDR3 spans 15 residues. V trimming: 0 bases; J trimming: 8 bases; junction bases outside the gene matches: 2. The CDR3 nucleotides are TGTGCCAGCAGCTTAGCGGGACAGGGGGCCGATGAGCAGTTCTTC. Protein sequence: CASSLAGQGADEQFF.

This clonotype has a handful of counts. The chain has TRBV7-9 and TRBJ2-5; 9 bases agree with TRBD2. There are 16 residues in the CDR3. V lost 4 bases, J lost 3 bases, and 9 bases stayed unmatched. The germline V gene has CDR1 SEHNR and CDR2 FQNEAQ (reference sequence). The CDR3 DNA follows: TGTGCCAGCAGCTCGCTCGGGGTAGCGGGGGAAGAGACCCAGTACTTC. As protein: CASSSLGVAGEETQYF.

This clonotype has just a few counts. The chain has TRBV20-1 and TRBJ1-2; 7 bases fit TRBD1. This CDR3 region has 15 residues. Germline CDR1 and CDR2: DFQATT and SNEGSKA (reference sequence). V trimming: 2 bases; J trimming: 4 bases; junction bases outside the gene matches: 10. The CDR3 region is CSARIYRGEGYGYTF. The CDR3 coding sequence is TGCAGTGCTAGAATTTACAGGGGAGAAGGCTATGGCTACACCTTC.

In this sample, this clonotype turned up a few times. The chain links TRBV5-5 to TRBJ2-1; no reliable D call. Germline V lookup: CDR1 SGHKS, CDR2 YYEKEE (reference sequence). With 4 bases removed from V and 4 bases from J, the gap between germline ends came to 12 bases. This CDR3 spans 14 amino acids. In DNA, the CDR3 is TGTGCCAGCAGCCTGAGCGAGACGTACAATGAGCAGTTCTTC. Protein sequence: CASSLSETYNEQFF.

V gene TRBV7-2 combines with J gene TRBJ2-7; the D gene is possibly TRBD1 (6 bases). V gave up 5 bases and J gave up 2 bases, with 13 bases separating them. The CDR3 runs to 14 residues. Germline V lookup: CDR1 SGHTA, CDR2 FQGNSA. The CDR3 protein is CASSPRTVTYEQYF. Written as DNA, the CDR3 is TGTGCCAGCAGCCCACGGACAGTGACCTACGAGCAGTACTTC.

The chain is built from TRBV6-5 and TRBJ1-3; D gene uncertain. This CDR3 has 15 amino acids. Germline V gene sequence: CDR1 MNHEY, CDR2 SVGAGI. V gave up 8 bases and J gave up 0 bases, with 14 bases separating them. This CDR3 reads CASRLTDHSGNTIYF. The CDR3 DNA reads TGTGCCAGCCGGTTGACGGATCACTCTGGAAACACCATATATTTT.

In its sample, this clonotype was seen a few times. The V gene is TRBV12-3 or TRBV12-4, the J gene TRBJ2-1, with 10 nucleotides matching TRBD1. This CDR3 is built from 18 residues. The V and J ends lost 3 bases and 2 bases, in that order; junction bases with no gene match: 10. This CDR3 is CASSFPGTGEGTYNEQFF. The CDR3, as DNA: TGTGCCAGCAGTTTCCCGGGGACAGGGGAAGGGACCTACAATGAGCAGTTCTTC.

The chain combines TRBV10-3 with TRBJ2-7; TRBD1 might be the D (5 bases). The V end lost 6 bases, the J end lost 1 base, and 16 bases lay between the germline ends. The CDR3 extends over 15 amino acids. Germline V lookup: CDR1 ENHRY, CDR2 SYGVKD. The CDR3 reads CAISPWVGRSYEQYF. In DNA, the CDR3 is TGTGCCATCAGCCCCTGGGTGGGGCGGTCCTACGAGCAGTACTTC.

The rearrangement joins TRBV20-1 to TRBJ2-7; TRBD1 aligns across 7 bases. From germline, CDR1 is DFQATT and CDR2 SNEGSKA (reference sequence). This CDR3 contains 12 residues. Losses at the gene ends were 6 bases for V and 1 base for J; bases not matched to a gene: 3. The CDR3 here is CSATDRSYEQYF. The CDR3 region has the DNA TGCAGTGCAACGGACAGGTCCTACGAGCAGTACTTC.

This clonotype was seen more than once but under ten times. This chain connects TRBV7-9 to TRBJ2-7; D remains ambiguous. Germline assignment: CDR1 SEHNR and CDR2 FQNEAQ (reference sequence). Trimming took off 5 bases at V and 12 bases at J, with 17 bases between the two ends. The CDR3 spans 12 residues. CDR3 protein: CASSRWAEVVYF. In DNA, the CDR3 is TGTGCCAGCAGCCGTTGGGCCGAGGTAGTGTACTTC.

This clonotype has only one observation. The junction differs from germline at one of its ends, possibly a read error. The CDR3 spells CASSQQGYTDTQYF. In nucleotides, the CDR3 is TGTGCCAGCAGTCAGCAGGGATACACAGACACGCAGTATTTT. V and J are TRBV6-2 or TRBV6-3 and TRBJ2-3, with a tentative D call TRBD1 (5 bases). CDR3 length: 14 residues. CDR1 MNHEY and CDR2 SVGEGT come from the germline V gene.

The chain joins TRBV6-1 to TRBJ2-1, with D possibly TRBD1 on 6 matching bases. The CDR3 is 15 residues long. Germline values: CDR1 MNHNS, CDR2 SASEGT. The V gene lost 5 bases and the J gene lost 1 base, with 12 bases spanning the gap. DNA for the CDR3: TGTGCCAGCAGTAACCTCCAGGGGTCCTACAATGAGCAGTTCTTC. This sequence encodes CASSNLQGSYNEQFF.